The T cell receptor (beta chain) described here comes from a study of monozygotic twins with inflammatory bowel disease. Study results and limitations: The inverse Simpson measure of TCRbeta diversity was lower in IBD patients than in healthy co-twins.

cDNA was made in eight separate reactions per sample. Added by template switching were UMIs that each held a 6-nucleotide sample barcode. TCRdb reprocessed the 5' RACE reads, keeping one entry per CDR3 protein, no DNA. The sample yields around 100,000 distinct CDR3 sequences, of which the top ten take up under 2.5%. Whole blood, unsorted for T cells, was the source of total RNA. The CDR3 has 14 amino acids. With regard to this clonotype: Antigen specificity is unknown.

The sequence was collected from a human donor with ulcerative colitis or Crohn's disease, or a healthy co-twin of an affected twin (not recorded which). Sequencing was done on a sample of blood. This chain connects TRBV12-3 or TRBV12-4 to TRBJ2-1. CDR3 in amino acids: CASSFRQAYNEQFF.